This T cell receptor beta chain was sequenced in a study of technical replicates of blood from four donors. J gave up 7 bases and V 3 bases, and 9 bases lay outside the gene matches. In germline, CDR1 is SGHAT, CDR2 FQNNGV. The CDR3 loop spans 16 amino acids. Here immunoSEQ multiplex PCR was the method, and the copy in TCRdb shows in-frame clones only, minus some. The table has approximately 51,000 clones, about 94% seen once. Sequenced: PBMCs. The gene calls are TRBV11-2 and TRBJ2-2, with 9 bases that match TRBD1. The TCR sequence derives from a human donor in good health. Some clones in this sample may be carry-over from other donors' samples. In nucleotides, the CDR3 is TGTGCCAGCAGCTTTTTTACCGGGACAGGGTTCGGGGAGCTGTTTTTT. Residues: CASSFFTGTGFGELFF.